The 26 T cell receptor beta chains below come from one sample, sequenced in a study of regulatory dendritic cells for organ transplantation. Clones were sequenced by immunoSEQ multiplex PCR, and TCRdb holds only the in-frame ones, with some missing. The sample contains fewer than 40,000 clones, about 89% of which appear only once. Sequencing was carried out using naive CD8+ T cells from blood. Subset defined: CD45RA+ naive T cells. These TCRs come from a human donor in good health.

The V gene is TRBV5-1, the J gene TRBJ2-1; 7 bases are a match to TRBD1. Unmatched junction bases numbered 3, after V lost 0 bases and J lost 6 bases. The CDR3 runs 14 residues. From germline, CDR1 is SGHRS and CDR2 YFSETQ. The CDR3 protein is CASSLEDRSNEQFF. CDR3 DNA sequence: TGCGCCAGCAGCTTGGAGGACAGGAGCAATGAGCAGTTCTTC.

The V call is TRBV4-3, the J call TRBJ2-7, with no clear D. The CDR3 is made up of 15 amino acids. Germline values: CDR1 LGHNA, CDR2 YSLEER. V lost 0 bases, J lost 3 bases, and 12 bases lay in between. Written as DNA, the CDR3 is TGCGCCAGCAGCCAAGAAGAGACCGTGGGCTACGAGCAGTACTTC. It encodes CASSQEETVGYEQYF.

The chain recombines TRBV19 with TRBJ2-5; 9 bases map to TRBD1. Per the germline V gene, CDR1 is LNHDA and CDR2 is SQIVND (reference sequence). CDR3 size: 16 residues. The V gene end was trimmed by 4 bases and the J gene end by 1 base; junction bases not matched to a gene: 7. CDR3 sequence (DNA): TGTGCCAGTAGTAAGGGACAGGGTTCCTCCCAAGAGACCCAGTACTTC. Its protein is CASSKGQGSSQETQYF. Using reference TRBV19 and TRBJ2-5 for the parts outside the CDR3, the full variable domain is DGGITQSPKYLFRKEGQNVTLSCEQNLNHDAMYWYRQDPGQGLRLIYYSQIVNDFQKGDIAEGYSVSREKKESFPLTVTSAQKNPTAFYLCASSKGQGSSQETQYFGPGTRLLVL.

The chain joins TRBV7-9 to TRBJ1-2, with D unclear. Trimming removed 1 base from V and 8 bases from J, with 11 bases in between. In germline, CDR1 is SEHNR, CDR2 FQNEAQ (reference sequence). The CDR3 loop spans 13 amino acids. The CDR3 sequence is CASSLVVGKGYTF. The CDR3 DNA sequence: TGTGCCAGCAGCTTAGTCGTAGGGAAAGGCTACACCTTC.

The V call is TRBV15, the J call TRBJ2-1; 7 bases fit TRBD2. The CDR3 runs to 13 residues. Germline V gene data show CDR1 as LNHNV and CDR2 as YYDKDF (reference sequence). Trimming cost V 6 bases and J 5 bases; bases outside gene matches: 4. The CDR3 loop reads CATRLASHNEQFF. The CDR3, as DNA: TGTGCCACCAGACTAGCGTCTCACAATGAGCAGTTCTTC.

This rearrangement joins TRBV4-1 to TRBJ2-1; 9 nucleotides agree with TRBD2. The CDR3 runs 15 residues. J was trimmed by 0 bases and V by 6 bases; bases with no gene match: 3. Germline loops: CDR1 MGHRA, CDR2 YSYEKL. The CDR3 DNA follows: TGCGCCAGCAGTAGCGGGAGAAGCTCCTACAATGAGCAGTTCTTC. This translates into CASSSGRSSYNEQFF.

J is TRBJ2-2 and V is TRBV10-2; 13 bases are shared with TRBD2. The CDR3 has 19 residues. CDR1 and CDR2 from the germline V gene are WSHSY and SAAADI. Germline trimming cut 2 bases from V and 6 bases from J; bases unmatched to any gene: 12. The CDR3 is CASSETPGTSGVEAGELFF. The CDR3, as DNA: TGCGCCAGCAGTGAGACCCCCGGGACTAGCGGGGTTGAGGCCGGGGAGCTGTTTTTT.

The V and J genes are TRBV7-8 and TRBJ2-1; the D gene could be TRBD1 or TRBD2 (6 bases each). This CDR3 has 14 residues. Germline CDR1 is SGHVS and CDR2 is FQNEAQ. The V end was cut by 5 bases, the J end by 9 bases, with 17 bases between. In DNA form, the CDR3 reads TGTGCCAGCAGCGAGGGGGGTCCCTTGGGTGAGCAGTTCTTC. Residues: CASSEGGPLGEQFF.

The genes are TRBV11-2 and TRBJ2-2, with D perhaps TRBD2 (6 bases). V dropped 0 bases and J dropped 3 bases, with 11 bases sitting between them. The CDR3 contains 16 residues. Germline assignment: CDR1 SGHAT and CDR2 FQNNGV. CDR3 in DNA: TGTGCCAGCAGCTTAGACGGGGGTTCACACACCGGGGAGCTGTTTTTT. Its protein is CASSLDGGSHTGELFF. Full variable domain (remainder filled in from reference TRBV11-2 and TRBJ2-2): EAGVAQSPRYKIIEKRQSVAFWCNPISGHATLYWYQQILGQGPKLLIQFQNNGVVDDSQLPKDRFSAERLKGVDSTLKIQPAKLEDSAVYLCASSLDGGSHTGELFFGEGSRLTVL.

Written as DNA, the CDR3 is TGTGCCAGCAGAAGACCCGGGACACCCCAGAGAACTAACTATGGCTACACCTTC. It codes for CASRRPGTPQRTNYGYTF. The chain combines TRBV6-7 with TRBJ1-2; possible D gene TRBD1, 6 bases. TRBV6-7 belongs to the ORF category, with a function that is uncertain. The germline V and J ends were trimmed by 6 bases and 0 bases, with 23 bases remaining between them. CDR3 length: 18 residues.

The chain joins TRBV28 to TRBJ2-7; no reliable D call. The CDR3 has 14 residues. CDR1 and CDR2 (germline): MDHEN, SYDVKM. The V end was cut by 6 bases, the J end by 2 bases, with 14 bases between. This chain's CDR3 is CASSPPRQAYEQYF. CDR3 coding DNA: TGTGCCAGCAGCCCGCCTCGACAAGCCTACGAGCAGTACTTC. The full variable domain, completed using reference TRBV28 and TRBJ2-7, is DVKVTQSSRYLVKRTGEKVFLECVQDMDHENMFWYRQDPGLGLRLIYFSYDVKMKEKGDIPEGYSVSREKKERFSLILESASTNQTSMYLCASSPPRQAYEQYFGPGTRLTVT.

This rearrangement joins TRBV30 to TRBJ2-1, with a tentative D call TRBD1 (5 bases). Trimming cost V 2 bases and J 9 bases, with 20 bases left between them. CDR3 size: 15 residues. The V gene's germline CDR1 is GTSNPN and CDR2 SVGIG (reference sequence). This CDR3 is CAWSLSSSIGVEQFF. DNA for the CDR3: TGTGCCTGGAGTTTATCCTCGTCGATAGGGGTTGAGCAGTTCTTC.

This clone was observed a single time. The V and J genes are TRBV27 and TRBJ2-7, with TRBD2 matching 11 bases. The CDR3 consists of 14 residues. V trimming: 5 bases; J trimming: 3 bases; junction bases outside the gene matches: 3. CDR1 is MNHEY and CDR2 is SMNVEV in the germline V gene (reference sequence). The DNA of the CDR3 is TGTGCCAGCAGTGACGGGACTAGCGGCTACGAGCAGTACTTC. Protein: CASSDGTSGYEQYF.

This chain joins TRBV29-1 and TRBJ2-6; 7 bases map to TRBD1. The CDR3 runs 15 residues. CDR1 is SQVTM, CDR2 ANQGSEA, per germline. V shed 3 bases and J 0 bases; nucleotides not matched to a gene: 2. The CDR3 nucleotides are TGCAGCGTTGAGGGGACAGACTCTGGGGCCAACGTCCTGACTTTC. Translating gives CSVEGTDSGANVLTF.

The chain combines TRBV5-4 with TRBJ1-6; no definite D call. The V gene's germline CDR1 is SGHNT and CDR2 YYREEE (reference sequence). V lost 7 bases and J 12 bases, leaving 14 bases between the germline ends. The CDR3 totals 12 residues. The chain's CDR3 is CASAPDGRPLHF. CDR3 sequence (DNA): TGTGCCAGCGCCCCCGATGGGCGACCCCTCCACTTT.

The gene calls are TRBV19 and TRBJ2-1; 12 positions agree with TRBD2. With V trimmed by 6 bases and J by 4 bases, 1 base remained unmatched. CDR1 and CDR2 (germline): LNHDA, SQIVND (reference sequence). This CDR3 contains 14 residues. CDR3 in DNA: TGTGCCAGTAGCCTAGCGGGGGGGTACAATGAGCAGTTCTTC. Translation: CASSLAGGYNEQFF.

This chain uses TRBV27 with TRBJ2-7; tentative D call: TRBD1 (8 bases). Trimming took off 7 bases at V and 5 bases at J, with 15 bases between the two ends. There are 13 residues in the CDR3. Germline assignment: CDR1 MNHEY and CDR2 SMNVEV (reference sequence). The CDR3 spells CASNRGGYHEQYF. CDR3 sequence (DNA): TGTGCCAGCAACAGGGGGGGGTATCACGAGCAGTACTTC.

CDR3 sequence (DNA): TGTGCCTGCGATAGTCGGGCCTACGAGCAGTACTTC. Protein product: CACDSRAYEQYF. The chain carries TRBV30 and TRBJ2-7; D remains unclear. The CDR3 is 12 amino acids. Germline V gene sequence: CDR1 GTSNPN, CDR2 SVGIG (reference sequence). Deletions cut 6 bases from V and 2 bases from J, with 11 bases between.

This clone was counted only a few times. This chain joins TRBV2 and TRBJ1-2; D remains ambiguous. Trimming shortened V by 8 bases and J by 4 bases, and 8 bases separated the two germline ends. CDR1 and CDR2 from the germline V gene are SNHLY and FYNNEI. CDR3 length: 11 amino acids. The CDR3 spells CASRPSYGYTF. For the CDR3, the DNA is TGTGCCAGCCGCCCCTCCTATGGCTACACCTTC.

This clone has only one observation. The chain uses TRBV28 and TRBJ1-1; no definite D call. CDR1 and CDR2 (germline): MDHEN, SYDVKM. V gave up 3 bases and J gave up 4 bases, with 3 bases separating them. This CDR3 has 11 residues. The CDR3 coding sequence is TGTGCCAGCAGTTTGGGCACTGAAGCTTTCTTT. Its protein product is CASSLGTEAFF.

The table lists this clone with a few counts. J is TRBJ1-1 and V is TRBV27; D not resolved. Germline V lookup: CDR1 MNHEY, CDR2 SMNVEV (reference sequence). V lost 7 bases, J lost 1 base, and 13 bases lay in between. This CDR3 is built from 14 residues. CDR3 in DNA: TGTGCCAGCATCGCACCCGGGCGGAACACTGAAGCTTTCTTT. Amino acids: CASIAPGRNTEAFF.

The CDR3 DNA follows: TGTGCCAGCCCGGGACAGGGCTATTATGGGGCTTTCTTT. Its protein product is CASPGQGYYGAFF. The J gene is TRBJ1-1, the V gene TRBV2; TRBD1 matches 9 bases. The CDR3 loop spans 13 amino acids. The J segment lost 11 bases and the V segment lost 8 bases, leaving 12 bases of the junction unmatched. Germline loops: CDR1 SNHLY, CDR2 FYNNEI.

CDR3 residues: CASSFEERDATDTQYF. The CDR3 DNA is TGTGCCAGCAGCTTTGAGGAGCGGGATGCAACAGATACGCAGTATTTT. This rearrangement joins TRBV5-4 to TRBJ2-3; TRBD2 matches at 7 bases. The trim removed 2 bases at V and 3 bases at J, leaving 9 bases unmatched. CDR3 size: 16 residues. Germline CDR1 and CDR2: SGHNT and YYREEE (reference sequence).

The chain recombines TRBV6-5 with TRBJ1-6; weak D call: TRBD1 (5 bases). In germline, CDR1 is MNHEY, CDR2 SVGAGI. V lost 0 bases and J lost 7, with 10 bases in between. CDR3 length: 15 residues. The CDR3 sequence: CASSYSQGENSPLHF. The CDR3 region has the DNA TGTGCCAGCAGTTACTCGCAGGGCGAAAATTCACCCCTCCACTTT.

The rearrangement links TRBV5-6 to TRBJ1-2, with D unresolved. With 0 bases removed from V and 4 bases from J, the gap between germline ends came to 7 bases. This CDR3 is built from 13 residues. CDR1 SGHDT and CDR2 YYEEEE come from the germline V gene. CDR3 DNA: TGTGCCAGCAGCTTGGGGGCCGGCTATGGCTACACCTTC. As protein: CASSLGAGYGYTF.

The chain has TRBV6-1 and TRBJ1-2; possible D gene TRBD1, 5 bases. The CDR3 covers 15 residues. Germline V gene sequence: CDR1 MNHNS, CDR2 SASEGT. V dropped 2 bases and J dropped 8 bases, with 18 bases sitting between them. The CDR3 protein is CASSESRGLRQGYTF. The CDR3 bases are TGTGCCAGCAGTGAAAGTAGGGGATTACGGCAAGGCTACACCTTC.